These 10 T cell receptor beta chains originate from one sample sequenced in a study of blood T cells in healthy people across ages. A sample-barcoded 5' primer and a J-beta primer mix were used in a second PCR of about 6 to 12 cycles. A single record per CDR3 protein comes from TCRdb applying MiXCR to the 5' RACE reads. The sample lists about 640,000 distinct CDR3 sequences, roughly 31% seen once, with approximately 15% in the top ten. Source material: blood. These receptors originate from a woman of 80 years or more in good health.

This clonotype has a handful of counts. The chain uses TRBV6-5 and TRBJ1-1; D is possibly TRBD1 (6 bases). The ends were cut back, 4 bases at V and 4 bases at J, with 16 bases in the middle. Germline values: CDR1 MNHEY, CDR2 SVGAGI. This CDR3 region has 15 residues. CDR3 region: CASSLQGGGVTEAFF. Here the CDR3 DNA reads TGTGCCAGCAGTTTACAGGGAGGAGGAGTCACTGAAGCTTTCTTT.

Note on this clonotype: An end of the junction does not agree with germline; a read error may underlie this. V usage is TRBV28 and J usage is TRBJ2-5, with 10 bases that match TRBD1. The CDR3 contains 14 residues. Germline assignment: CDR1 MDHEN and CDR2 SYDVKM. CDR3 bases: TGTGCCGGCAGTCTATCCTCCCGGACAGGGGGGCAGTACTTC. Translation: CAGSLSSRTGGQYF. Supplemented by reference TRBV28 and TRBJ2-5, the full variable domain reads DVKVTQSSRYLVKRTGEKVFLECVQDMDHENMFWYRQDPGLGLRLIYFSYDVKMKEKGDIPEGYSVSREKKERFSLILESASTNQTSMYLCAGSLSSRTGGQYFGPGTRLLVL.

The CDR3 sequence: CASSQDYRGRGSPLHF. The CDR3 bases are TGTGCCAGCAGCCAGGACTACAGGGGGCGCGGTTCACCCCTCCACTTT. V gene TRBV3-1 combines with J gene TRBJ1-6; 9 bases agree with TRBD1. J gave up 9 bases and V 3 bases, and 9 bases lay outside the gene matches. CDR1 and CDR2 from the germline V gene are LGHDT and YNNKEL (reference sequence). CDR3 length: 16 residues. Looking up the rest from reference TRBV3-1 and TRBJ1-6 gives the full variable domain: DTAVSQTPKYLVTQMGNDKSIKCEQNLGHDTMYWYKQDSKKFLKIMFSYNNKELIINETVPNRFSPKSPDKAHLNLHINSLELGDSAVYFCASSQDYRGRGSPLHFGNGTRLTVT.

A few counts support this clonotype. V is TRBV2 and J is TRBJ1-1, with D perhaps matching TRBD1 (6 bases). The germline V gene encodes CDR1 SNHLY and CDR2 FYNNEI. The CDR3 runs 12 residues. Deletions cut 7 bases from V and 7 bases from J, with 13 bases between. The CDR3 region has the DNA TGTGCCAGCAAAAAGGACAGCCTTGAAGCTTTCTTT. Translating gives CASKKDSLEAFF.

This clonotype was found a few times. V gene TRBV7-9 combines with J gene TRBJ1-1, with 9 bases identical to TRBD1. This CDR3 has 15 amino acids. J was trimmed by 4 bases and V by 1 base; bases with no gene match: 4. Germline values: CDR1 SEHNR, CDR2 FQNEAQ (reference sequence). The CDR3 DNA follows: TGTGCCAGCAGCTTAGGACAGGGGGAAGGCACTGAAGCTTTCTTT. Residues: CASSLGQGEGTEAFF.

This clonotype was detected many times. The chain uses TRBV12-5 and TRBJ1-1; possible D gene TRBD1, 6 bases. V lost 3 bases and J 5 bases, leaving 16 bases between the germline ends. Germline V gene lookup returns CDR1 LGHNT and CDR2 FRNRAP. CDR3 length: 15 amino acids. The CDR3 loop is CASGFMGARGTEAFF. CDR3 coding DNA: TGTGCTAGTGGTTTTATGGGGGCGCGAGGGACTGAAGCTTTCTTT.

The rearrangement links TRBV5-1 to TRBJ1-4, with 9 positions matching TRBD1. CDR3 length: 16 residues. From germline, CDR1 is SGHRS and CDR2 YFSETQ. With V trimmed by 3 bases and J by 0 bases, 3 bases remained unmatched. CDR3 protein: CASSWTGEATNEKLFF. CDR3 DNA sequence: TGCGCCAGCAGCTGGACAGGGGAGGCAACTAATGAAAAACTGTTTTTT.

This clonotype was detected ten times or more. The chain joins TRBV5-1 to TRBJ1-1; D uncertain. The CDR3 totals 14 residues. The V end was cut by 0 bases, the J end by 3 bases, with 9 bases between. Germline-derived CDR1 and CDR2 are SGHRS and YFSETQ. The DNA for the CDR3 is TGCGCCAGCAGCTTGGAGGGCGGTTACACTGAAGCTTTCTTT. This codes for CASSLEGGYTEAFF.

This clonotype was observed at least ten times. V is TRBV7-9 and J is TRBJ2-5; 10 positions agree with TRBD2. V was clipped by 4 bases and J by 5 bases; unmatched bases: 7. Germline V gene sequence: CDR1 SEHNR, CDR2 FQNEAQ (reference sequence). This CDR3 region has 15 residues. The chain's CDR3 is CASSYSGGIRETQYF. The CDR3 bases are TGTGCCAGCAGCTATAGCGGGGGGATCAGGGAGACCCAGTACTTC.

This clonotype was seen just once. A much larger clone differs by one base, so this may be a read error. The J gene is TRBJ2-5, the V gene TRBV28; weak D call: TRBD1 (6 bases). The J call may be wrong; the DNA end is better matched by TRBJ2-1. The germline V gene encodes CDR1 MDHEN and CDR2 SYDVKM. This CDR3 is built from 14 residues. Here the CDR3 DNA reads TGTGCCAGCAGAAAACGGACAGTACAAGAGACCCAGTTCTTC. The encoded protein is CASRKRTVQETQFF.